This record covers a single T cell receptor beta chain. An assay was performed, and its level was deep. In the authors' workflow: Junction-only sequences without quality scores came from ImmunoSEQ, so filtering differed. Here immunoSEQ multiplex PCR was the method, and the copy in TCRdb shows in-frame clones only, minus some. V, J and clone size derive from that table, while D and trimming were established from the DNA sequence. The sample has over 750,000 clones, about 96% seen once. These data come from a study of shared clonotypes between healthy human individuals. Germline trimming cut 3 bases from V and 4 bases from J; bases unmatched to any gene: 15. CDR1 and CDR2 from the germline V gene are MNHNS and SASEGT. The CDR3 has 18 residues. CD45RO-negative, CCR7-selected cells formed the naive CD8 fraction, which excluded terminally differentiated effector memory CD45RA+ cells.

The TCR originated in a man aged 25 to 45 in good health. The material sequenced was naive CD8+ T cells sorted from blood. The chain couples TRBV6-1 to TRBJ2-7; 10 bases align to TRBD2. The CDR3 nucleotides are TGTGCCAGCAGTGACGTAGCCCACCCCGGACTAGCGGCGTACGAGCAGTACTTC. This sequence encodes CASSDVAHPGLAAYEQYF.